The 12 T cell receptor beta chains below all came from one sample that was sequenced in a study of T cells in Graves' hyperthyroidism and ophthalmopathy. Amplification of TCR beta CDR3 regions was performed using RNA transcripts as template. First-round RT-PCR of the TCR CDR3 relied on the HTBI primer set. Each CDR3 protein gets one entry after TCRdb re-called the multiplex PCR reads with MiXCR. The sample shows some 500,000 distinct CDR3 sequences, 14% of them seen only once. Specimen: blood. These TCRs come from a woman aged 18-30 years with Graves' hyperthyroidism.

The rearrangement joins TRBV12-5 to TRBJ1-3, with D perhaps TRBD1 (5 bases). This CDR3 is built from 13 residues. Germline V gene sequence: CDR1 LGHNT, CDR2 FRNRAP. V shed 1 base and J shed 4 bases, with 5 bases lying between them. The CDR3 coding sequence is TGTGCTAGTGGTTTGGGACAGGGAAACACCATATATTTT. It translates to CASGLGQGNTIYF.

Regarding this clonotype: The junction does not match germline at one end; this may be a read error. This chain uses TRBV6-2 or TRBV6-3 with TRBJ2-3; 11 nucleotides align to TRBD2. Germline V gene sequence: CDR1 MNHEY, CDR2 SVGEGT. The CDR3 is made up of 16 amino acids. The DNA of the CDR3 is TGTGACAGCAGGGAGGGACTAGCGGTTAGCACAGATACGCAGTATTTT. It specifies CDSREGLAVSTDTQYF.

This clonotype was detected many times. The CDR3 bases are TGTGCCAGCAGTTCTCAATTAGGACAGGGTAGTACCGGGGAGCTGTTTTTT. This gives the protein CASSSQLGQGSTGELFF. This chain uses TRBV27 with TRBJ2-2; the match to TRBD1 covers 8 bases. The J segment lost 5 bases and the V segment lost 4 bases, leaving 12 bases of the junction unmatched. Germline V gives CDR1 MNHEY, CDR2 SMNVEV (reference sequence). The CDR3 runs to 17 residues.

As DNA, the CDR3 is TGTGCTAGTGGTTGGGACGGGAGCACAGATACGCAGTATTTT. Protein: CASGWDGSTDTQYF. This sequence joins TRBV12-5 and TRBJ2-3, with D perhaps being TRBD1 or TRBD2 (5 bases each). V lost 4 bases and J lost 0, with 8 bases in between. Germline V gives CDR1 LGHNT, CDR2 FRNRAP. CDR3 length: 14 residues.

This clonotype appeared a few times. The chain joins TRBV20-1 to TRBJ2-3; D is perhaps TRBD2 (6 bases). V was cut by 6 bases and J by 0 bases, with 13 bases left in between. CDR3 size: 14 residues. Looked up from germline, CDR1 is DFQATT and CDR2 is SNEGSKA (reference sequence). CDR3 in DNA: TGCAGTGCCCCCCCCGGGAGCAGCACAGATACGCAGTATTTT. Its protein is CSAPPGSSTDTQYF.

As to this clonotype: The conserved phenylalanine or tryptophan is not found at the CDR3 terminus, so this likely reflects a read error. The chain joins TRBV9 to TRBJ2-5; 9 positions agree with TRBD2. V shed 2 bases, J shed 2 bases, and the junction held 7 bases outside the gene matches. The germline V gene has CDR1 SGDLS and CDR2 YYNGEE. This CDR3 spans 16 amino acids. CDR3 DNA sequence: TGTGCCAGCAGCGTGGACGGTCTAGCGGGGCAAGAGACCCAGTACCTC. This translates into CASSVDGLAGQETQYL.

V is TRBV5-8 and J is TRBJ2-1; D unresolved. V lost 2 bases, J lost 9 bases, and 15 bases lay in between. The CDR3 contains 14 residues. Germline V gives CDR1 SGHTS, CDR2 YDEGEE. Here the CDR3 reads CASSFIKGNSEQFF. The CDR3 bases are TGTGCCAGCAGCTTTATTAAGGGTAATAGTGAGCAGTTCTTC.

This clonotype was recorded a few times. A much larger clone sits a single nucleotide away, making a read error possible. V gene TRBV2 combines with J gene TRBJ2-6; 10 nucleotides agree with TRBD2. The CDR3 length is 15 residues. Per germline, CDR1 SNHLY and CDR2 FYNNEI. CDR3 DNA: TGTGCCAGCATGGGACTAGCGCGAGGGGCCAACGTCCTGGCTTTC. Amino acids: CASMGLARGANVLAF.

The CDR3 loop reads CSARAPLAELSTDTQYF. The CDR3 nucleotides read TGCAGTGCTAGAGCCCCCCTAGCGGAGCTTTCCACAGATACGCAGTATTTT. This chain joins TRBV20-1 and TRBJ2-3, with 7 bases lining up with TRBD2. With 1 base clipped from V and 2 bases from J, the junction kept 12 bases outside the gene matches. The CDR3 runs 17 residues. The V gene's germline CDR1 is DFQATT and CDR2 SNEGSKA (reference sequence).

This clonotype showed up many times. The J gene is TRBJ1-5, the V gene TRBV6-2 or TRBV6-3; 7 positions match TRBD1. CDR1 is MNHEY, CDR2 SVGEGT, per germline. V shed 2 bases, J shed 4 bases, and the junction held 2 bases outside the gene matches. The CDR3 has 14 residues. The CDR3 sequence is CASSYGTANQPQHF. The DNA of the CDR3 is TGTGCCAGCAGTTACGGGACAGCAAATCAGCCCCAGCATTTT.

This clonotype was detected only a few times. The V and J genes are TRBV4-1 and TRBJ2-1; a weak D match, TRBD1 (5 bases). This CDR3 is built from 17 residues. CDR1 and CDR2 (germline): MGHRA, YSYEKL. V was cut by 0 bases and J by 0 bases, with 12 bases left in between. The CDR3 is CASSQDREWSSYNEQFF. The CDR3 nucleotides are TGCGCCAGCAGCCAAGACAGGGAATGGAGCTCCTACAATGAGCAGTTCTTC.

This clonotype was observed many times. The chain recombines TRBV27 with TRBJ2-7; D might be TRBD1 (5 bases). This CDR3 is built from 14 residues. Germline V CDR1 and CDR2: MNHEY, SMNVEV (reference sequence). The germline V and J ends were trimmed by 6 bases and 0 bases, with 12 bases remaining between them. The CDR3 spells CASSKTVSSYEQYF. CDR3 nucleotides: TGTGCCAGCAGCAAGACAGTAAGCTCCTACGAGCAGTACTTC.